This T cell receptor beta chain was retrieved from a study of identical twins. Study results and caveats: The degree of excess twin sharing was weaker in beta out-of-frame sequences.

Unique molecular identifiers were present on the cDNA, which also gained a universal primer site by template switching. TCRdb passed the 5' RACE reads through MiXCR, listing each CDR3 protein once. The table lists around 570,000 distinct CDR3 sequences, 7.5% to 10% of them singletons. V dropped 0 bases and J dropped 4 bases, with 10 bases sitting between them. Germline-derived CDR1 and CDR2 are MNHEY and SVGEGT. The CDR3 has 14 residues. A note on this clonotype: Its antigen is not known.

Separately, the same data were catalogued under a study of yellow fever vaccine responses in identical twins. That study reports: After vaccination, twins' T cell response reportedly seemed partly convergent, partly personalized.

The source of this sequence is a woman aged 18-35 years in good health. Specimen: PBMCs. V gene TRBV6-2 or TRBV6-3 combines with J gene TRBJ2-7, with a tentative D call TRBD2 (5 bases). CDR3 in DNA: TGTGCCAGCAGTTACTCGAGGGCTCTTTACGAGCAGTACTTC. Protein sequence: CASSYSRALYEQYF.